These 22 T cell receptor beta chains were all obtained from the same sample, sequenced in a study of beta chain features in type 1 diabetes. Expressed TCRB transcripts were sequenced after all isolated RNA was converted to cDNA. TCRdb keeps only in-frame clones here, not all; method: immunoSEQ multiplex PCR. The table records about 5,700 clones, 70% to 80% of them present only once. The material sequenced was Tregs from blood. The source of these receptors is a man in his late teens or twenties in good health.

The chain uses TRBV2 and TRBJ1-5; tentative D call: TRBD1 (5 bases). Trimming stripped 5 bases from V and 8 bases from J, with 19 bases between. This CDR3 has 15 amino acids. Germline CDR1 SNHLY, CDR2 FYNNEI. The chain's CDR3 is CASSPQIDSMEPQHF. The CDR3 nucleotides read TGTGCCAGCAGTCCACAAATAGACAGTATGGAGCCCCAGCATTTT.

This chain connects TRBV4-2 to TRBJ1-4; tentative D call: TRBD1 (6 bases). The CDR3 has 15 amino acids. The V gene's germline CDR1 is LGHNA and CDR2 YNFKEQ. Trimming removed 6 bases from V and 4 bases from J, with 15 bases in between. CDR3 in DNA: TGTGCCAGCAGACCTCTGACAGGAAATAATGAAAAACTGTTTTTT. It translates to CASRPLTGNNEKLFF.

The CDR3: CASSYTGTYEQYF. The CDR3 DNA reads as TGTGCCAGCAGTTACACGGGGACCTACGAGCAGTACTTC. The chain combines TRBV6-5 with TRBJ2-7, with a weak D call TRBD2 (5 bases). Trimming removed 2 bases at V and 2 bases at J, with 7 bases between. The CDR3 contains 13 residues. The germline CDR1 and CDR2 sequences are MNHEY and SVGAGI.

The chain employs TRBV6-6 and TRBJ1-1; 9 nucleotides match TRBD1. This CDR3 has 16 amino acids. The germline gives CDR1 MNHNY, CDR2 SVGAGI (reference sequence). Trimming removed 5 bases from V and 4 bases from J; junction bases left unmatched: 11. This CDR3 reads CASSRSTGGMSTEAFF. The CDR3 nucleotides read TGTGCCAGCAGTCGCTCGACAGGGGGTATGAGCACTGAAGCTTTCTTT.

This chain joins TRBV2 and TRBJ2-7; D might be TRBD2 (5 bases). The CDR3 runs 11 residues. Germline lookup yields CDR1 SNHLY and CDR2 FYNNEI. Trimming took 3 bases from V and 7 from J, leaving 7 bases between them. CDR3 DNA: TGTGCCAGCAGTGACCGGGAAGAGCAGTACTTC. Its translation is CASSDREEQYF.

This chain links TRBV28 with TRBJ2-7; 7 bases align to TRBD1. Trimming took 5 bases from V and 9 from J; bases not matched to a gene: 7. Per the germline V gene, CDR1 is MDHEN and CDR2 is SYDVKM. The CDR3 is 12 amino acids. CDR3 sequence (DNA): TGTGCCAGCAGTCGACAGGGTCTCGGGCAGTACTTC. Its protein product is CASSRQGLGQYF.

The chain joins TRBV18 to TRBJ2-1; maybe TRBD2 (6 bases). Germline V gene lookup returns CDR1 KGHSH and CDR2 LQKENI. CDR3 length: 13 residues. V was trimmed by 5 bases and J by 10 bases, leaving 15 bases between them. CDR3 loop: CASSEGLLVEQFF. CDR3 coding DNA: TGTGCCAGCTCAGAGGGACTGTTGGTCGAGCAGTTCTTC.

In its sample, this clone was seen a few times. The chain combines TRBV2 with TRBJ2-7; 7 nucleotides match TRBD2. After removal of 0 bases from V and 5 bases from J, the junction contained 4 bases not matched to a gene. CDR1 SNHLY and CDR2 FYNNEI come from the germline V gene. The CDR3 runs to 14 residues. The chain's CDR3 is CASSEAGTINEQYF. CDR3 DNA: TGTGCCAGCAGTGAAGCGGGGACTATCAACGAGCAGTACTTC.

V gene TRBV5-6 combines with J gene TRBJ2-3; tentatively, D is TRBD2 (6 bases). Germline V gives CDR1 SGHDT, CDR2 YYEEEE. V gave up 0 bases and J gave up 0 bases, with 11 bases separating them. The CDR3 covers 16 residues. CDR3 nucleotides: TGTGCCAGCAGCTTGGTCACTAGCCGTAGCACAGATACGCAGTATTTT. Protein sequence: CASSLVTSRSTDTQYF. The whole variable domain, remainder taken from reference TRBV5-6 and TRBJ2-3, is DAGVTQSPTHLIKTRGQQVTLRCSPKSGHDTVSWYQQALGQGPQFIFQYYEEEERQRGNFPDRFSGHQFPNYSSELNVNALLLGDSALYLCASSLVTSRSTDTQYFGPGTRLTVL.

This chain uses TRBV6-6 with TRBJ1-5; D ambiguous. In germline, CDR1 is MNHNY, CDR2 SVGAGI (reference sequence). V was clipped by 3 bases and J by 6 bases, with 9 bases between them. This CDR3 is built from 13 residues. CDR3 sequence (DNA): TGTGCCAGCAGTTATGGATGGAGTCAGCCCCAGCATTTT. It specifies CASSYGWSQPQHF.

The rearrangement joins TRBV6-1 to TRBJ2-7; 7 bases align to TRBD1. CDR1 is MNHNS and CDR2 is SASEGT in the germline V gene. The length of the CDR3 is 14 residues. V was pared by 4 bases and J by 2 bases, with 5 bases of the junction left unmatched. The CDR3 spells CASSGTGFTYEQYF. DNA of the CDR3: TGTGCCAGCAGTGGGACAGGCTTCACCTACGAGCAGTACTTC.

This chain connects TRBV27 to TRBJ2-3; 10 nucleotides match TRBD2. The CDR3 sequence is 13 residues long. Unmatched junction bases numbered 0, after V lost 3 bases and J lost 6 bases. Germline lookup yields CDR1 MNHEY and CDR2 SMNVEV (reference sequence). The CDR3 here is CASSLTSGDTQYF. The DNA for the CDR3 is TGTGCCAGCAGTTTGACTAGCGGGGATACGCAGTATTTT.

The V and J genes are TRBV27 and TRBJ2-1; 8 bases are shared with TRBD2. This CDR3 has 16 amino acids. The V and J ends lost 2 bases and 6 bases, in that order; junction bases with no gene match: 9. Germline V CDR1 and CDR2: MNHEY, SMNVEV (reference sequence). CDR3 in DNA: TGTGCCAGCAGTTTAGCCTTCGGCGGGGGGTTCAATGAGCAGTTCTTC. This gives the protein CASSLAFGGGFNEQFF.

This chain links TRBV5-1 with TRBJ2-3; TRBD2 matches at 11 bases. This CDR3 spans 15 amino acids. V dropped 4 bases and J dropped 5; count of bases not matched to a gene: 6. Looked up from germline, CDR1 is SGHRS and CDR2 is YFSETQ. The CDR3 nucleotides are TGCGCCAGCAGCCGTAGCGGGGGGGATGGAGATACGCAGTATTTT. This encodes CASSRSGGDGDTQYF.

Concerning this clone itself: One end of the junction does not line up with germline, which may come from a read error. The V and J genes are TRBV27 and TRBJ2-7; 9 bases line up with TRBD1. Germline CDR1 and CDR2: MNHEY and SMNVEV (reference sequence). This CDR3 is built from 15 residues. CDR3: CASTLTGTGTYEQYF. In nucleotides, the CDR3 is TGTGCCAGCACTTTAACCGGGACAGGGACTTACGAGCAGTACTTC.

J is TRBJ2-5 and V is TRBV5-1; 8 bases map to TRBD1. The end of the DNA aligns better with TRBJ2-7, so the J call may be wrong. Germline V gene lookup returns CDR1 SGHRS and CDR2 YFSETQ. The CDR3 runs to 14 residues. CDR3 residues: CASSPDRGVYEQYF. CDR3 sequence (DNA): TGCGCCAGCAGCCCAGACAGGGGAGTATACGAGCAGTACTTC.

The chain has TRBV2 and TRBJ2-5, with D possibly matching TRBD2 (6 bases). CDR1 is SNHLY, CDR2 FYNNEI, per germline. The CDR3 contains 11 residues. V was pared by 5 bases and J by 11 bases, with 12 bases between. The CDR3 spells CASSTFREQYF. CDR3 DNA: TGTGCCAGCAGTACATTTCGGGAGCAGTACTTC.

The V call is TRBV21-1, the J call TRBJ1-5. TRBV21-1 is described as a pseudogene. The CDR3 is made up of 17 amino acids. As DNA, the CDR3 is TGTGCCAGCAGCAGAACTATAGCTACATGGCATCATCAGCCCCAGCATTTT. Protein: CASSRTIATWHHQPQHF.

This chain uses TRBV5-4 with TRBJ2-1, with 7 bases that match TRBD2. V shed 0 bases, J shed 0 bases, and the junction held 6 bases outside the gene matches. In germline, CDR1 is SGHNT, CDR2 YYREEE (reference sequence). CDR3 length: 17 residues. As DNA, the CDR3 is TGTGCCAGCAGCTTGGAGTGGGGCGGGAGCTCCTACAATGAGCAGTTCTTC. Translating it yields CASSLEWGGSSYNEQFF.

This chain links TRBV5-1 with TRBJ2-7, with 7 bases aligning to TRBD1. Trimming took 4 bases from V and 7 from J; bases not matched to a gene: 14. The CDR3 loop spans 15 amino acids. CDR1 SGHRS and CDR2 YFSETQ come from the germline V gene. The CDR3 DNA is TGCGCCAGCAGCCTGCTGGGAGACAGGGATAAAGAGCAGTACTTC. Protein sequence: CASSLLGDRDKEQYF.

In this sample, this clone turned up once. The chain combines TRBV7-2 with TRBJ2-7; 9 bases fit TRBD2. Germline-derived CDR1 and CDR2 are SGHTA and FQGNSA. The length of the CDR3 is 14 residues. Unmatched junction bases numbered 7, after V lost 5 bases and J lost 5 bases. DNA of the CDR3: TGTGCCAGCAGCCCCAGCGGGGGGCTGAACGAGCAGTACTTC. Protein sequence: CASSPSGGLNEQYF.

The gene calls are TRBV6-6 and TRBJ2-1, with 9 bases fitting TRBD2. The CDR3 sequence is 15 residues long. Germline CDR1 reads MNHNY; CDR2 reads SVGAGI (reference sequence). V shed 7 bases and J 0 bases; nucleotides not matched to a gene: 4. Here the CDR3 reads CASTLAGASYNEQFF. Here the CDR3 DNA reads TGTGCCAGCACGTTAGCGGGGGCCTCCTACAATGAGCAGTTCTTC.